This T cell receptor (beta chain) was recorded in a study of T cell responses to AZD1222 COVID-19 vaccine listed by TCRdb under 2021. With regard to the full study: A total of just over 230 trial participants underwent TCR sequencing, of whom around 200 received two doses of AZD1222 and about 25 received two doses of the MenACWY control vaccine. Trial participants were enrolled by age into 18-55, 56-69 and 70-plus year subgroups, with about 150, 28 and 57 TCR-sequenced participants respectively.

The time point label for this specimen denotes: about 28 days (+/-7) after the second vaccine dose. AZD1222 recipients whose second dose came at about 4 weeks and those whose second dose came at about 12 weeks were combined into one group, since spike-specific TCR depth and breadth did not differ between the two schedules. Vaccinee samples came from UK trials COV001 and COV002, including a single-blind randomized controlled phase 2/3 trial of AZD1222 (ChAdOx1 nCoV-19) in healthy adults. For TCRbeta chain sequencing, PBMC samples from trial participants were taken at day 0 and at day 28 after the second dose. Concerning this clone itself: What antigen it recognizes has not been identified. No base qualities exist here, and no much larger clone lies one base off it.

What the work shows at the level of the full study, not this receptor alone: Only five to seven AZD1222 recipients were SARS-CoV-2 seropositive at baseline, limiting conclusions about previously exposed vaccinees. Epitopes outside the regions mutated in the B.1.351 and B.1.1.7 variants were reportedly recognized by nearly half of the unique spike-specific TCRs. After two AZD1222 doses, spike-specific TCR breadth and depth were significantly higher than at day 0 and than in MenACWY recipients. Because no samples from the day 14 peak response were available, repertoires could be characterized only after the peak T cell response. The 56-69-year group was small, and its depth increase did not reach significance, likely because of low power. The vaccine-associated CD4 TCRs covered the entire spike protein, and the dominant responses fell in regions 160-218 and 743-854. Participants were mostly white British, with more females than males. The authors suggested clonal diversity may have been underestimated.

The CDR3 regions of human TCRbeta chains were analyzed by immunosequencing. In the source study's methods: Repertoire TCRs were matched against a reference library of SARS-CoV-2-specific TCRs generated with the MIRA antigen-specificity platform. Breadth was defined as the fraction of unique TCRs that were SARS-CoV-2-associated. Depth was defined as the fraction of total T cells that were SARS-CoV-2-associated. Using the MIRA data, each spike-specific TCR was assigned both to the spike region to which the TCR was reactive and to a CD4 or CD8 class. Log10-transformed breadth and depth values were compared by one-way ANOVA with Sidak's multiple comparisons tests. Entries here come from immuneACCESS through TCRdb and include only in-frame sequences with V and J called. Some clones fail to appear in such tables; in the studies checked, an unresolved V gene covers under half of the shortfall, and the cause of the remainder is unknown. The V and J calls and the clone size are those of that table, but D and trimming were determined from the DNA. For this sample the table gives more than 11,000 clones, of which around 80% were detected only once. Clones ranked in the top ten supply approximately 40% of the sample.

This receptor was taken from an adult who received the AZD1222 COVID-19 vaccine. The material was peripheral blood, obtained 28 days after the second AZD1222 dose.

CDR3 reads: CASSMTGGDQPQHF. The sequenced DNA: TGTGCCAGTAGTATGACAGGGGGAGATCAGCCCCAGCATTTT. This chain is built from TRBV19 and TRBJ1-5, with 9 bases in between that match TRBD1. The CDR3 goes from the cysteine to the phenylalanine over 14 residues. Only CDR3 DNA is held: 42 bases, read in frame from base 1. V has 3 bases trimmed and J has 5 bases trimmed; junction bases matching no gene number 2. For CDR1 and CDR2, the germline V gene (reference sequence) lists LNHDA and SQIVND.